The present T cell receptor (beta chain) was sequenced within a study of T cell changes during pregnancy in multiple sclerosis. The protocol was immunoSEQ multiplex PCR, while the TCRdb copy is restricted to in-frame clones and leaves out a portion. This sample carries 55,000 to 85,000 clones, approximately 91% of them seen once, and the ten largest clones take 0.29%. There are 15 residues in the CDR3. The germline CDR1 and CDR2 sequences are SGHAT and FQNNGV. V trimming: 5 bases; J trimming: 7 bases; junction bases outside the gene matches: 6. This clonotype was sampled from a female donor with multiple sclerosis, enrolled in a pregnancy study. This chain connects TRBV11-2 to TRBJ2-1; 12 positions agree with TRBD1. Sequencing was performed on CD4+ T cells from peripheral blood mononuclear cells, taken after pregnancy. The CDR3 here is CASSAGTGGWNEQFF. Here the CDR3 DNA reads TGTGCCAGCAGCGCTGGGACAGGGGGCTGGAATGAGCAGTTCTTC.